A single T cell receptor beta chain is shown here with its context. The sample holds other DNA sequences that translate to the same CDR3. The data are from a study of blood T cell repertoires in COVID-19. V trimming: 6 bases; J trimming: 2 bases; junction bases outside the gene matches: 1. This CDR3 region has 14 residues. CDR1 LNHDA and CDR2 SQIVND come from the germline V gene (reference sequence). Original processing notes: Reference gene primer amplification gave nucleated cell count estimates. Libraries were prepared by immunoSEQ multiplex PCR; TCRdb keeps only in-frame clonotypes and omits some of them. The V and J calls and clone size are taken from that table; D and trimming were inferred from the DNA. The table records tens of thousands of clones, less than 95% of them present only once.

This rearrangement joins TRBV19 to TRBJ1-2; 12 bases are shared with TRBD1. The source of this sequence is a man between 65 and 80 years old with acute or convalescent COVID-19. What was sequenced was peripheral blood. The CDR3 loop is CASSGTGGNYGYTF. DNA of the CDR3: TGTGCCAGTAGCGGGACAGGGGGCAACTATGGCTACACCTTC.